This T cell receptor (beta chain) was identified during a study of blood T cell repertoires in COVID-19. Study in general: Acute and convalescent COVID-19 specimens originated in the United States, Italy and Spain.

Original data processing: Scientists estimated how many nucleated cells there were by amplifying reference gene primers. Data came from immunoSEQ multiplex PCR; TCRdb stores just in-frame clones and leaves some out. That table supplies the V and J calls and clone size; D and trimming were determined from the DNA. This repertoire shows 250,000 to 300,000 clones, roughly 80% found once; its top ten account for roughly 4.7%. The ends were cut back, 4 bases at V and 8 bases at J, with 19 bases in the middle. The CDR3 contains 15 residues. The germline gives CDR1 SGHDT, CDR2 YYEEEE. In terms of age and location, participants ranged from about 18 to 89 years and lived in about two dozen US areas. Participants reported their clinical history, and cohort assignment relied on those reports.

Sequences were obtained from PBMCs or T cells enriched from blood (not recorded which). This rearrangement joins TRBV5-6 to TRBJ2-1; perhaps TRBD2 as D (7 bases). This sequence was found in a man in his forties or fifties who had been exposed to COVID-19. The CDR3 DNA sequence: TGTGCCAGCAGCCGCCGCGGGGGCATAGGCCATGAGCAGTTCTTC. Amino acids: CASSRRGGIGHEQFF.